Below, 30 T cell receptor beta chains from the same sample are listed, as sequenced in a study of shared clonotypes between healthy human individuals. The method was immunoSEQ multiplex PCR; TCRdb's version includes in-frame clones alone and lacks a portion of them. The sample lists approximately 700,000 clones, 55% to 85% seen once, with around 1.8% in the top ten. The sequenced sample consisted of memory CD4+ T cells sorted from blood. Subset denoted: CD45RA-negative fraction. Receptors were obtained from a young woman in good health.

The chain couples TRBV28 to TRBJ1-1; maybe TRBD1 (5 bases). CDR1 MDHEN and CDR2 SYDVKM come from the germline V gene. The V end was cut by 4 bases, the J end by 2 bases, with 17 bases between. The CDR3 has 16 amino acids. The CDR3 protein is CASSSPSQGRNTEAFF. The CDR3 DNA follows: TGTGCCAGCAGTTCCCCGTCCCAGGGCAGAAACACTGAAGCTTTCTTT.

In its sample, this clone was seen a few times. The chain recombines TRBV5-4 with TRBJ1-4; D perhaps matches TRBD1 (5 bases). The CDR3 has 15 residues. V shed 3 bases and J shed 5 bases, with 14 bases lying between them. Germline CDR1 SGHNT, CDR2 YYREEE (reference sequence). CDR3 in amino acids: CASSWDVGPNEKLFF. DNA of the CDR3: TGTGCCAGCAGCTGGGACGTAGGCCCCAATGAAAAACTGTTTTTT.

This sequence joins TRBV4-2 and TRBJ2-7; tentatively, D is TRBD1 (6 bases). Germline CDR1 and CDR2: LGHNA and YNFKEQ. Trimming left V 3 bases short and J 3 bases short, with 15 bases between. This CDR3 comprises 15 residues. This chain's CDR3 is CASSHQQGTRYEQYF. The CDR3, as DNA: TGTGCCAGCAGCCACCAACAGGGCACCCGCTACGAGCAGTACTTC.

This rearrangement joins TRBV5-1 to TRBJ2-2; 11 nucleotides agree with TRBD2. Germline assignment: CDR1 SGHRS and CDR2 YFSETQ. V dropped 2 bases and J dropped 4; count of bases not matched to a gene: 10. The CDR3 sequence is 18 residues long. CDR3: CASSLAPGLADPTGELFF. CDR3 nucleotides: TGCGCCAGCAGCTTAGCGCCGGGACTAGCGGACCCCACCGGGGAGCTGTTTTTT.

The V gene is TRBV6-4, the J gene TRBJ1-2; D gene uncertain. V was clipped by 2 bases and J by 2 bases, with 9 bases between them. Germline CDR1 MRHNA, CDR2 SNTAGT. This CDR3 contains 14 residues. CDR3 DNA: TGTGCCAGCAGTGACGGCCAGACAAACTATGGCTACACCTTC. It translates to CASSDGQTNYGYTF.

The CDR3 here is CASSLDFNPVMNTEAFF. CDR3 bases: TGCGCCAGCAGCTTGGATTTCAACCCCGTGATGAACACTGAAGCTTTCTTT. The chain links TRBV5-1 to TRBJ1-1; D uncertain. The CDR3 is made up of 17 amino acids. Trimming removed 0 bases from V and 0 bases from J, with 15 bases in between. Germline CDR1 SGHRS, CDR2 YFSETQ.

The gene calls are TRBV7-2 and TRBJ1-3; TRBD1 matches 9 bases. The CDR3 is made up of 19 amino acids. V trimming: 1 base; J trimming: 4 bases; junction bases outside the gene matches: 14. Germline V lookup: CDR1 SGHTA, CDR2 FQGNSA. CDR3 coding DNA: TGTGCCAGCAGCTTAGATACCCGGGACAGGGTGTCTCGGGGAAACACCATATATTTT. It yields the protein CASSLDTRDRVSRGNTIYF.

This clone was recorded many times. The CDR3 DNA reads TGCGCCAGCAGCCACCGAGTTTACCAGGGGGCCCGAGATGGCTACACCTTC. It translates to CASSHRVYQGARDGYTF. This chain connects TRBV4-1 to TRBJ1-2; TRBD1 agrees at 8 bases. Germline V lookup: CDR1 MGHRA, CDR2 YSYEKL. This CDR3 has 17 residues. After removal of 3 bases from V and 6 bases from J, the junction contained 15 bases not matched to a gene.

This sequence joins TRBV28 and TRBJ1-2; no firm D call. Germline V gives CDR1 MDHEN, CDR2 SYDVKM. V gave up 6 bases and J gave up 3 bases, with 8 bases separating them. This CDR3 region has 12 residues. In DNA, the CDR3 is TGTGCCAGCAGCCAACATGACTATGGCTACACCTTC. Translating it yields CASSQHDYGYTF.

This clone occurred many times. The chain links TRBV10-1 to TRBJ1-3; D call uncertain. The CDR3 is 16 residues long. The V end was cut by 0 bases, the J end by 1 base, with 10 bases between. Germline values: CDR1 WNHNN, CDR2 SYGVQD (reference sequence). The chain's CDR3 is CASSESRLGSGNTIYF. DNA for the CDR3: TGCGCCAGCAGTGAGTCCCGGTTGGGGTCTGGAAACACCATATATTTT.

Many counts were recorded for this clone. V is TRBV7-9 and J is TRBJ2-3; 8 nucleotides agree with TRBD2. V lost 1 base and J lost 2; bases outside the gene matches: 5. The CDR3 is made up of 16 amino acids. CDR1 and CDR2 (germline): SEHNR, FQNEAQ (reference sequence). CDR3 protein: CASSLGSGGDTDTQYF. The CDR3 coding sequence is TGTGCCAGCAGCTTAGGCTCGGGAGGGGACACAGATACGCAGTATTTT. Variable domain in full (rest from reference TRBV7-9 and TRBJ2-3): DTGVSQNPRHKITKRGQNVTFRCDPISEHNRLYWYRQTLGQGPEFLTYFQNEAQLEKSRLLSDRFSAERPKGSFSTLEIQRTEQGDSAMYLCASSLGSGGDTDTQYFGPGTRLTVL.

On this clone itself: Other DNA sequences in the sample encode the same CDR3. This chain joins TRBV6-1 and TRBJ1-1, with D possibly TRBD1 on 5 matching bases. V lost 6 bases and J 1 base, leaving 12 bases between the germline ends. Germline loops: CDR1 MNHNS, CDR2 SASEGT. This CDR3 has 14 residues. This CDR3 reads CASSGRGGNTEAFF. CDR3 nucleotide sequence: TGTGCCAGCAGCGGACGTGGGGGGAACACTGAAGCTTTCTTT.

This clone was counted a few times. V usage is TRBV30 and J usage is TRBJ1-2; D possibly corresponds to TRBD1 (5 bases). The V end lost 2 bases, the J end lost 5 bases, and 15 bases lay between the germline ends. The CDR3 runs 14 residues. The V gene's germline CDR1 is GTSNPN and CDR2 SVGIG (reference sequence). CDR3 residues: CAWSHGGGDYGYTF. CDR3 coding DNA: TGTGCCTGGAGTCACGGCGGGGGGGATTATGGCTACACCTTC.

The chain carries TRBV10-2 and TRBJ1-5, with TRBD1 matching 7 bases. Germline values: CDR1 WSHSY, CDR2 SAAADI. V gave up 4 bases and J gave up 5 bases; unmatched junction bases: 5. This CDR3 is 14 amino acids long. The CDR3 DNA reads TGCGCCAGCAGTGGACAGGGCGGAGATCAGCCCCAGCATTTT. The encoded protein is CASSGQGGDQPQHF.

The table lists this clone with a few counts. The chain combines TRBV5-4 with TRBJ2-1; TRBD1 matches 7 bases. V lost 3 bases and J lost 3; bases outside the gene matches: 6. The CDR3 runs 15 residues. CDR1 and CDR2 (germline): SGHNT, YYREEE (reference sequence). CDR3 nucleotide sequence: TGTGCCAGCAGCTCCCGGGACAGAAACTACAATGAGCAGTTCTTC. Translating it yields CASSSRDRNYNEQFF.

A single count supports this clone. This chain joins TRBV7-2 and TRBJ1-5; no clear D. The germline V gene has CDR1 SGHTA and CDR2 FQGNSA. There are 12 residues in the CDR3. The V gene lost 9 bases and the J gene lost 7 bases, with 13 bases spanning the gap. The CDR3 DNA follows: TGTGCCAGTGGGGAAGGAGGACAGCCCCAGCATTTT. It specifies CASGEGGQPQHF.

The CDR3 spells CASSFGVHHEQYF. In DNA, the CDR3 is TGTGCCAGCAGCTTCGGCGTCCACCACGAGCAGTACTTC. The rearrangement links TRBV7-3 to TRBJ2-7; no firm D call. V lost 3 bases to trimming and J lost 5 bases, with 11 bases between them. Germline loops: CDR1 SGHTA, CDR2 FQGTGA. CDR3 length equals 13 residues.

The chain recombines TRBV15 with TRBJ2-1; TRBD2 matches 13 bases. The V gene's germline CDR1 is LNHNV and CDR2 YYDKDF (reference sequence). The V segment lost 0 bases and the J segment 7 bases; nucleotides outside the gene matches: 6. This CDR3 comprises 17 residues. This chain's CDR3 is CATSRELLAGGRNEQFF. The CDR3, as DNA: TGTGCCACCAGCAGAGAACTACTAGCGGGAGGGAGGAATGAGCAGTTCTTC.

This clone was seen a few times. The CDR3 loop is CATSIRDRANSPLHF. CDR3 coding DNA: TGTGCCACCAGCATCCGGGACAGGGCCAATTCACCCCTCCACTTT. The gene calls are TRBV15 and TRBJ1-6; 9 bases match TRBD1. V was pared by 4 bases and J by 7 bases, with 5 bases of the junction left unmatched. The CDR3 sequence is 15 residues long. Germline CDR1 and CDR2: LNHNV and YYDKDF (reference sequence).

This clone has only one observation. V gene TRBV2 combines with J gene TRBJ1-5, with 10 bases lining up with TRBD1. The germline V gene has CDR1 SNHLY and CDR2 FYNNEI. V trimming: 7 bases; J trimming: 6 bases; junction bases outside the gene matches: 9. This CDR3 region has 15 residues. The CDR3 nucleotides are TGTGCCAGCACCGTCTCCGGGACAGGGGCTCAGCCCCAGCATTTT. Its protein product is CASTVSGTGAQPQHF.

The chain has TRBV7-8 and TRBJ1-4; perhaps TRBD1 as D (5 bases). V lost 5 bases and J lost 7, with 14 bases in between. The germline V gene encodes CDR1 SGHVS and CDR2 FQNEAQ. The CDR3 totals 14 residues. The CDR3 nucleotides are TGTGCCAGCAGCGCCCGGAGGGGCGGTGAAAAACTGTTTTTT. It is translated as CASSARRGGEKLFF. The whole variable domain, filled in from reference TRBV7-8 and TRBJ1-4, reads GAGVSQSPRYKVAKRGQDVALRCDPISGHVSLFWYQQALGQGPEFLTYFQNEAQLDKSGLPSDRFFAERPEGSVSTLKIQRTQQEDSAVYLCASSARRGGEKLFFGSGTQLSVL.

This clone was observed a few times. The chain uses TRBV7-3 and TRBJ2-2, with 9 bases that match TRBD2. The germline V gene encodes CDR1 SGHTA and CDR2 FQGTGA. J gave up 6 bases and V 6 bases, and 5 bases lay outside the gene matches. The CDR3 covers 14 residues. CDR3: CASSDSGRAGELFF. As DNA, the CDR3 is TGTGCCAGCAGTGATAGCGGGAGAGCCGGGGAGCTGTTTTTT.

This clone showed up just once. The V and J genes are TRBV7-4 and TRBJ1-5; 7 bases line up with TRBD1. The CDR3 runs to 15 residues. The germline gives CDR1 SGHVT, CDR2 SQSDAQ. With V trimmed by 1 base and J by 4 bases, 4 bases remained unmatched. Here the CDR3 reads CASSLGTGRNQPQHF. In DNA form, the CDR3 reads TGTGCCAGCAGCTTAGGGACAGGCAGAAATCAGCCCCAGCATTTT.

The V gene is TRBV28, the J gene TRBJ1-2; the match to TRBD1 covers 10 bases. The J segment lost 4 bases and the V segment lost 8 bases, leaving 7 bases of the junction unmatched. This CDR3 has 14 residues. CDR1 and CDR2 (germline): MDHEN, SYDVKM. The CDR3 nucleotides read TGTGCCAGCGATCCCGGGACAGGGGTCTATGGCTACACCTTC. It yields the protein CASDPGTGVYGYTF.

As concerns this clone: Because the CDR3's place on the DNA is in doubt, the DNA is left out and the CDR3 is given as listed by TCRdb. V and J are TRBV2 and TRBJ1-2; the D call TRBD1 from the table was never checked on the DNA. The CDR3 adds up to 13 amino acids, both ends counted. Germline V CDR1 and CDR2: SNHLY, FYNNEI. CDR3 residues: CASSEEQYFGYTF.

The V call is TRBV6-1, the J call TRBJ2-5; D is unclear. The germline gives CDR1 MNHNS, CDR2 SASEGT. V lost 2 bases to trimming and J lost 1 base, with 11 bases between them. CDR3 length equals 15 residues. The CDR3 here is CASSEIGQSQETQYF. The CDR3 DNA sequence: TGTGCCAGCAGTGAAATAGGGCAGAGCCAAGAGACCCAGTACTTC.

This chain uses TRBV27 with TRBJ1-4; D not certain. Germline V CDR1 and CDR2: MNHEY, SMNVEV (reference sequence). The CDR3 length is 13 residues. Trimming pared 2 bases from V and 8 bases from J, leaving 9 bases between. The CDR3 DNA follows: TGTGCCAGCAGTTTAAAAGGAAGGGAAAAACTGTTTTTT. Protein product: CASSLKGREKLFF. Together with reference TRBV27 and TRBJ1-4, the CDR3 gives the full variable domain: EAQVTQNPRYLITVTGKKLTVTCSQNMNHEYMSWYRQDPGLGLRQIYYSMNVEVTDKGDVPEGYKVSRKEKRNFPLILESPSPNQTSLYFCASSLKGREKLFFGSGTQLSVL.

This clone was picked up many times. V and J are TRBV6-1 and TRBJ1-4; D is ambiguous. CDR3 length: 16 residues. V shed 4 bases and J shed 4 bases, with 16 bases lying between them. Germline assignment: CDR1 MNHNS and CDR2 SASEGT. CDR3 coding DNA: TGTGCCAGCAGTGGGCTATTAGCCCGCCTTAATGAAAAACTGTTTTTT. Translated, it gives CASSGLLARLNEKLFF.

The J gene is TRBJ2-3, the V gene TRBV6-5; TRBD1 might be the D (6 bases). Germline V lookup: CDR1 MNHEY, CDR2 SVGAGI. The V and J ends lost 1 base and 11 bases respectively, with 19 bases between them. The length of the CDR3 is 15 residues. Here the CDR3 reads CASSYFYRDPTQQYF. DNA for the CDR3: TGTGCCAGCAGTTACTTTTACAGGGACCCAACCCAGCAGTATTTT.

In this sample, this clone turned up once. The chain employs TRBV4-1 and TRBJ2-2; TRBD2 aligns across 7 bases. Per germline, CDR1 MGHRA and CDR2 YSYEKL. V dropped 5 bases and J dropped 4; count of bases not matched to a gene: 1. The CDR3 is 13 residues long. The CDR3 nucleotides read TGCGCCAGCAGCGGACTAGTCACCGGGGAGCTGTTTTTT. Translation gives CASSGLVTGELFF.